Given below is one TCR beta chain in context. These data are taken from a study of beta chain features in type 1 diabetes. Germline V CDR1 and CDR2: GTSNPN, SVGIG (reference sequence). This CDR3 contains 16 residues. The V end was cut by 2 bases, the J end by 0 bases, with 11 bases between. What was sequenced were expressed TCRB transcripts, since all of the isolated RNA had been reverse transcribed. Using immunoSEQ multiplex PCR, the repertoire was profiled, and TCRdb retains in-frame clones only, with some absent. The data hold about 470,000 clones, with about 29% observed a single time. This chain uses TRBV30 with TRBJ2-6; D gene ambiguous. Material: naive CD4+ T cells from blood. This receptor was identified in a man between 18 and 29 years old in good health. The CDR3 region has the DNA TGTGCCTGGAGTAAGGCAGGCAACTCTGGGGCCAACGTCCTGACTTTC. It encodes CAWSKAGNSGANVLTF.